Following are 7 T cell receptor beta chains from one sample sequenced in a study of T cells in Graves' hyperthyroidism and ophthalmopathy. TCR beta CDR3 regions were amplified from RNA transcripts. A first-round RT-PCR of the TCR CDR3 used the HTBI primer set. TCRdb called the multiplex PCR reads again in MiXCR, with one record for every CDR3 protein. This sample has hundreds of thousands of distinct CDR3 sequences, with more than 15% found just once. Sequences were obtained from blood. The receptor source for this set is a woman aged 18-29 years with Graves' hyperthyroidism that later progressed to Graves' ophthalmopathy.

This clonotype was counted ten times or more. This chain connects TRBV7-8 to TRBJ2-1, with 11 bases identical to TRBD2. Germline V gene lookup returns CDR1 SGHVS and CDR2 FQNEAQ. The CDR3 is 19 residues long. Trimming removed 1 base from V and 0 bases from J; junction bases left unmatched: 8. CDR3 sequence (DNA): TGTGCCAGCAGCTTAGTCTCCCGACTAGCGGGACCCTCCTACAATGAGCAGTTCTTC. It is translated as CASSLVSRLAGPSYNEQFF.

This clonotype was detected ten times or more. The rearrangement links TRBV28 to TRBJ2-7; D gene unclear. This CDR3 comprises 12 residues. CDR1 is MDHEN and CDR2 is SYDVKM in the germline V gene. With 5 bases removed from V and 0 bases from J, the gap between germline ends came to 5 bases. CDR3 nucleotides: TGTGCCAGCAGTACTACCTCCTACGAGCAGTACTTC. Translated, it gives CASSTTSYEQYF.

This clonotype was seen at least ten times. The chain employs TRBV24-1 and TRBJ2-1; D is perhaps TRBD2 (6 bases). Germline V lookup: CDR1 KGHDR, CDR2 SFDVKD. V was trimmed by 5 bases and J by 9 bases, leaving 25 bases between them. This CDR3 is 17 amino acids long. CDR3 nucleotide sequence: TGTGCCACCAGTGGCGCAAAAGGACGGAGGCTTAGCGGTGAGCAGTTCTTC. Its protein product is CATSGAKGRRLSGEQFF.

The chain has TRBV4-1 and TRBJ2-3; 8 bases agree with TRBD2. Per the germline V gene, CDR1 is MGHRA and CDR2 is YSYEKL. This CDR3 spans 17 amino acids. The trim removed 5 bases at V and 0 bases at J, leaving 10 bases unmatched. CDR3 in amino acids: CASSSKITSGSTDTQYF. In nucleotides, the CDR3 is TGCGCCAGCAGCTCCAAAATAACTAGCGGTAGCACAGATACGCAGTATTTT.

The CDR3 protein is CASRSQETTADEQYF. For the CDR3, the DNA is TGTGCCAGCAGATCCCAAGAGACAACGGCTGACGAGCAGTACTTC. This chain joins TRBV6-2 or TRBV6-3 and TRBJ2-7; D not resolved. Trimming took 6 bases from V and 5 from J, leaving 20 bases between them. CDR3 length: 15 amino acids. Germline values: CDR1 MNHEY, CDR2 SVGEGT.

The table lists this clonotype with many counts. The CDR3 spells CASSFRHGSYNEQFF. The CDR3 coding sequence is TGCGCCAGCAGCTTTAGGCACGGCTCCTACAATGAGCAGTTCTTC. The V gene is TRBV5-1, the J gene TRBJ2-1; D gene uncertain. This CDR3 has 15 amino acids. With 2 bases removed from V and 0 bases from J, the gap between germline ends came to 9 bases. CDR1 and CDR2 (germline): SGHRS, YFSETQ.

On this clonotype itself: This could be a read error, since a much larger clone is one nucleotide away. The rearrangement links TRBV10-2 to TRBJ2-2; 8 bases are shared with TRBD1. Germline CDR1 and CDR2: WSHSY and SAAADI. The CDR3 sequence is 14 residues long. CDR3 protein: CATKTGANTGGLFF. The CDR3, as DNA: TGCGCCACCAAGACAGGGGCGAACACCGGGGGGCTGTTTTTT.